This T cell receptor (beta chain) was identified in a study of blood T cells in healthy people across ages. The study's findings and limits: TCR beta diversity per million T cells fell roughly linearly with age.

As concerns this clonotype: Its antigen is not identified.

A sample-barcoded 5' primer and a J-beta primer mix were used in a second PCR of about 7 to 11 cycles. TCRdb redid the calling of the 5' RACE reads with MiXCR, one entry per CDR3 protein. The profile shows about 970,000 distinct CDR3 sequences, around 54% of them singletons. Germline lookup yields CDR1 SGHTA and CDR2 FQGNSA. The ends were cut back, 5 bases at V and 2 bases at J, with 11 bases in the middle. CDR3 length: 14 residues. Sequencing was carried out using blood. The chain recombines TRBV7-2 with TRBJ2-3; no clear D. This sequence was found in a woman aged 55 to 70 in good health. Here the CDR3 reads CASSIRAVTDTQYF. Written as DNA, the CDR3 is TGTGCCAGCAGCATTAGGGCGGTCACAGATACGCAGTATTTT.